The TCR beta chain described here comes from a study of blood T cell repertoires in COVID-19. About the research overall: Sources were T cells, B-cell-depleted T cells, or PBMCs; the material itself was cDNA or gDNA.

V was pared by 3 bases and J by 11 bases, with 16 bases between. This CDR3 spans 13 amino acids. Germline V CDR1 and CDR2: MNHEY, SMNVEV (reference sequence). In the authors' methods: Reference gene primer amplification yielded estimated nucleated cell counts. Only in-frame clones appear in the TCRdb table, and some are missing; sequencing was by immunoSEQ multiplex PCR. That table supplies the V and J calls and clone size; D and trimming were determined from the DNA. The sample holds around 170,000 clones, roughly nine tenths seen once. The source material was peripheral blood. The TCR was taken from a man aged 60 to 69 with acute or convalescent COVID-19. The genes are TRBV27 and TRBJ1-1; TRBD1 is a possible D gene (6 bases). The CDR3 nucleotides read TGTGCCAGCAGTTTGGGGAGGGGGTTAAGGGCTTTCTTT. It yields the protein CASSLGRGLRAFF.